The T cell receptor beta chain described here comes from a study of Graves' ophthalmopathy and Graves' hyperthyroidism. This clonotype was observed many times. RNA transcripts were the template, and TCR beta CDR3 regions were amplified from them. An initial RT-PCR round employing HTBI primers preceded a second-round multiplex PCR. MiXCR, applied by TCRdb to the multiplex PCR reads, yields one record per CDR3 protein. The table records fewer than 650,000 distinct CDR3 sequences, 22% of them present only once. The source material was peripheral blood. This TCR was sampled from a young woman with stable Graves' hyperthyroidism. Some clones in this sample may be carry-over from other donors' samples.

CDR3 sequence (DNA): TGTGCCAGCAGGAGAACTTCGGGACTGAATAATTCACCCCTCCACTTT. Encoded protein: CASRRTSGLNNSPLHF. The V call is TRBV6-2 or TRBV6-3, the J call TRBJ1-6, with D possibly being TRBD1 (5 bases). Trimming stripped 6 bases from V and 5 bases from J, with 17 bases between. CDR1 is MNHEY, CDR2 SVGEGT, per germline. This CDR3 is built from 16 residues.